This TCR beta chain was sequenced for a study of blood T cell repertoires in COVID-19. This CDR3 contains 15 residues. Germline V gene data show CDR1 as SGHAT and CDR2 as FQNNGV. V lost 0 bases and J lost 0, with 6 bases in between. Sequencing used immunoSEQ multiplex PCR; TCRdb keeps in-frame clones, though not all of them. The sample consists of around 56,000 clones, about 90% of them appearing once. This clonotype was obtained from a woman in her sixties with active or convalescent COVID-19. The sample consisted of peripheral blood. The rearrangement joins TRBV11-2 to TRBJ2-1; a possible D gene is TRBD1 (6 bases). DNA of the CDR3: TGTGCCAGCAGCTTAGACAGGGGCTCCTACAATGAGCAGTTCTTC. Its protein product is CASSLDRGSYNEQFF.